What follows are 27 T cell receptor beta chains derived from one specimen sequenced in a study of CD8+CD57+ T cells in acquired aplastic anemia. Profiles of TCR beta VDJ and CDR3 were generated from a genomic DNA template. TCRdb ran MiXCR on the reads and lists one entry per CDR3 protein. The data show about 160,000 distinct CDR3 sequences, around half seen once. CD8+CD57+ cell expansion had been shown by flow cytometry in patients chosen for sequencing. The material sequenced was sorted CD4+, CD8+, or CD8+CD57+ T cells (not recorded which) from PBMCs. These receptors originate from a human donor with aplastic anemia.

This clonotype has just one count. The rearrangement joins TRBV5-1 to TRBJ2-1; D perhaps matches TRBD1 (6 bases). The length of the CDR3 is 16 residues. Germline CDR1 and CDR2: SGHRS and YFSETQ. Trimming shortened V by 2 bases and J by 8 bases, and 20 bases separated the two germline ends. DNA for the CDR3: TGCGCCAGCAGCTTAGATTCCTACAGGGACCGGCATGAGCAGTTCTTC. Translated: CASSLDSYRDRHEQFF.

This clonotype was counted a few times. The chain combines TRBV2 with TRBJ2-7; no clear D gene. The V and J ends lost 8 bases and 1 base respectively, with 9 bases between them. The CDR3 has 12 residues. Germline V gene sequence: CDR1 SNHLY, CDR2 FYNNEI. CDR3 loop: CASCDASYEQYF. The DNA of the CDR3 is TGTGCCAGCTGCGACGCTTCCTACGAGCAGTACTTC.

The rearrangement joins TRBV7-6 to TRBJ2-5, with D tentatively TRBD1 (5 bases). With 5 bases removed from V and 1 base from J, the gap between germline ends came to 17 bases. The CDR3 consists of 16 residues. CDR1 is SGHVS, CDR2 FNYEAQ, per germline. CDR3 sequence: CASSITANRPQETQYF. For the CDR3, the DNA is TGTGCCAGCAGCATAACAGCGAACAGGCCCCAAGAGACCCAGTACTTC.

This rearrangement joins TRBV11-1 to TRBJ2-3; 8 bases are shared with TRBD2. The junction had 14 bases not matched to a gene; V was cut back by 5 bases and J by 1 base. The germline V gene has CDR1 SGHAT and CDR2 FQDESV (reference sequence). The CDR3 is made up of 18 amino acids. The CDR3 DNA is TGTGCCAGCAGCGTCCCACCCAGGGCGGGAGGACGCACAGATACGCAGTATTTT. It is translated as CASSVPPRAGGRTDTQYF.

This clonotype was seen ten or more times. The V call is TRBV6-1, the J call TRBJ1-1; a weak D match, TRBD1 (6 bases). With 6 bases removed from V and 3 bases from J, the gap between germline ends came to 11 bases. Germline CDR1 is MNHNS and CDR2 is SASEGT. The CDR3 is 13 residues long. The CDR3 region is CASRTNRDTEAFF. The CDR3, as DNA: TGTGCCAGCAGAACGAACAGGGACACTGAAGCTTTCTTT.

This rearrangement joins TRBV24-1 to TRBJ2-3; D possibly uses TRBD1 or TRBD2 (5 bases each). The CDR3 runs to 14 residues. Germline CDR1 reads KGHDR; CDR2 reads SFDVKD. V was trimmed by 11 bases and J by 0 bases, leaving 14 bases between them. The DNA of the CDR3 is TGTGCCATCCGGGGTAGACAGAGCACAGATACGCAGTATTTT. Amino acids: CAIRGRQSTDTQYF.

The DNA for the CDR3 is TGTGCCAGCAGAAGGAGGACAGGGGAAAGGTACTTC. Translated, it gives CASRRRTGERYF. The V call is TRBV2, the J call TRBJ2-7; 9 bases agree with TRBD1. The CDR3 contains 12 residues. Looked up from germline, CDR1 is SNHLY and CDR2 is FYNNEI. V shed 6 bases, J shed 12 bases, and the junction held 9 bases outside the gene matches. Complete variable domain (other parts from reference TRBV2 and TRBJ2-7): EPEVTQTPSHQVTQMGQEVILRCVPISNHLYFYWYRQILGQKVEFLVSFYNNEISEKSEIFDDQFSVERPDGSNFTLKIRSTKLEDSAMYFCASRRRTGERYFGPGTRLTVT.

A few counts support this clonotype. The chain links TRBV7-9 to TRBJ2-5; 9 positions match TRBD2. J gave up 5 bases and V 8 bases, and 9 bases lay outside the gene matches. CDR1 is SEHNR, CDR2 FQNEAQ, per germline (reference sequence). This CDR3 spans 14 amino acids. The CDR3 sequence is CASGSSGGRETQYF. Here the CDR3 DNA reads TGTGCCAGCGGGAGTAGCGGGGGCCGGGAGACCCAGTACTTC. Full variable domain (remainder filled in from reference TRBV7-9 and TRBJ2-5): DTGVSQNPRHKITKRGQNVTFRCDPISEHNRLYWYRQTLGQGPEFLTYFQNEAQLEKSRLLSDRFSAERPKGSFSTLEIQRTEQGDSAMYLCASGSSGGRETQYFGPGTRLLVL.

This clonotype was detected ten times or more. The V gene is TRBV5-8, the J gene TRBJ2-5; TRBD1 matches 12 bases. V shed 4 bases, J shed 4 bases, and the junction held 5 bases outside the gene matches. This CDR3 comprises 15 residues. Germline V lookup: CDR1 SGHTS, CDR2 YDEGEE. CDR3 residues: CASSPGQGAGETQYF. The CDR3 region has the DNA TGTGCCAGCAGCCCGGGACAGGGGGCGGGAGAGACCCAGTACTTC.

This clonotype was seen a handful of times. The CDR3 region has the DNA TGTGCCAGCAGAGTCACCCCGACAGGAGCAAACTATGGCTACACCTTC. Residues: CASRVTPTGANYGYTF. The chain couples TRBV28 to TRBJ1-2; the D gene is possibly TRBD1 (6 bases). The V gene lost 6 bases and the J gene lost 2 bases, with 19 bases spanning the gap. Germline V lookup: CDR1 MDHEN, CDR2 SYDVKM. This CDR3 contains 16 residues.

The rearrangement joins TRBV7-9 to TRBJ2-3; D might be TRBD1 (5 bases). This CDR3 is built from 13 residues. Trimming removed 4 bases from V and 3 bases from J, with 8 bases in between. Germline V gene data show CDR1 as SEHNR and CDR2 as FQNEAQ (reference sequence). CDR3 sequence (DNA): TGTGCCAGCAGCTATTCAGGGACAGATACGCAGTATTTT. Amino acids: CASSYSGTDTQYF. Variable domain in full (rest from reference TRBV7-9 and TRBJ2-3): DTGVSQNPRHKITKRGQNVTFRCDPISEHNRLYWYRQTLGQGPEFLTYFQNEAQLEKSRLLSDRFSAERPKGSFSTLEIQRTEQGDSAMYLCASSYSGTDTQYFGPGTRLTVL.

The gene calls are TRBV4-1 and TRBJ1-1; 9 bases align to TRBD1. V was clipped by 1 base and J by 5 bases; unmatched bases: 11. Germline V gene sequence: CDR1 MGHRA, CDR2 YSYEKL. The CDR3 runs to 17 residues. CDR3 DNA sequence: TGCGCCAGCAGCCAAGGGGTCTTAGGGACAGGGCGTACTGAAGCTTTCTTT. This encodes CASSQGVLGTGRTEAFF.

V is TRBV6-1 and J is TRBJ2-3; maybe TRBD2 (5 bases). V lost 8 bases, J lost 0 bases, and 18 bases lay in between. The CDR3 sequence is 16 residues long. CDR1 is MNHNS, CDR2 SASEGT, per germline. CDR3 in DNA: TGTGCCAGCCTTCTTAGCGCCGGTGCTAGCACAGATACGCAGTATTTT. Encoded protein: CASLLSAGASTDTQYF.

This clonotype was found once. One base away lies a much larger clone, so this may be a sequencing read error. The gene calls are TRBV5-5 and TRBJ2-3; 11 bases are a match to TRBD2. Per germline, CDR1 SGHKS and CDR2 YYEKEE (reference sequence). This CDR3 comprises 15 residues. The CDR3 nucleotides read TGTACCAGCAGCTGGGTCCCTAGCGGGAGGGATACGCAGTATTTT. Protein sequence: CTSSWVPSGRDTQYF.

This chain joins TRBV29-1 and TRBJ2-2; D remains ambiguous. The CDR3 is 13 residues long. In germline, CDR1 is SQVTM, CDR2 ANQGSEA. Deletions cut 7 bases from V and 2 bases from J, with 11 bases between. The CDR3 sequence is CSADHFNTGELFF. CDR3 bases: TGCAGCGCTGACCACTTTAACACCGGGGAGCTGTTTTTT.

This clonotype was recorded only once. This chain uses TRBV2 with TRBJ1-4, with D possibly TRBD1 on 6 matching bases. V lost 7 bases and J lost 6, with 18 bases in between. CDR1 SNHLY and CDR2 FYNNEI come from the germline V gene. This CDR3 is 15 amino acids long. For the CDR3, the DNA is TGTGCCAGCACGGGATCTACAGGGACGGATGAAAAACTGTTTTTT. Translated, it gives CASTGSTGTDEKLFF.

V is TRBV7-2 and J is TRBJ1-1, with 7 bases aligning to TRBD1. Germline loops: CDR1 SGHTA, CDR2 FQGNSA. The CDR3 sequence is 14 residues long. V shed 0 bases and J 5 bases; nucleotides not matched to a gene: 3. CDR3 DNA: TGTGCCAGCAGCTTAGCCGGGACAGAGACTGAAGCTTTCTTT. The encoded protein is CASSLAGTETEAFF.

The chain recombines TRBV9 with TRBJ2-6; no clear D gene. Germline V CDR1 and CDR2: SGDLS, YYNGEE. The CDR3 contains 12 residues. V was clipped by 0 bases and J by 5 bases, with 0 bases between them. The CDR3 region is CASSVGANVLTF. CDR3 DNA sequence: TGTGCCAGCAGCGTAGGGGCCAACGTCCTGACTTTC.

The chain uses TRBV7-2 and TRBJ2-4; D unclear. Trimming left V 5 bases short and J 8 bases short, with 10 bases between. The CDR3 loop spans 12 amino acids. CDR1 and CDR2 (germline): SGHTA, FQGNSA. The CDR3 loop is CASSPERDIQYF. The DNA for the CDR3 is TGTGCCAGCAGCCCGGAACGTGACATTCAGTACTTC.

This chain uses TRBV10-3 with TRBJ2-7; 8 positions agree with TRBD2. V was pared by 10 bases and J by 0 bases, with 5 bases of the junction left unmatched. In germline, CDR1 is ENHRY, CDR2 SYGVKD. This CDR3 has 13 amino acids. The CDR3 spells CATERGSSYEQYF. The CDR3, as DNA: TGTGCCACCGAGCGGGGGAGCTCCTACGAGCAGTACTTC.

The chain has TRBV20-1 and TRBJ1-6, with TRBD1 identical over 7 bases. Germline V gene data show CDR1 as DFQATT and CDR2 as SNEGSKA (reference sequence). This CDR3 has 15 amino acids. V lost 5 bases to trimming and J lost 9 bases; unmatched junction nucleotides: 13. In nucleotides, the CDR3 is TGCAGTGCTCCAGGCCTGGGACAGATTAGTTCACCCCTCCACTTT. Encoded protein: CSAPGLGQISSPLHF.

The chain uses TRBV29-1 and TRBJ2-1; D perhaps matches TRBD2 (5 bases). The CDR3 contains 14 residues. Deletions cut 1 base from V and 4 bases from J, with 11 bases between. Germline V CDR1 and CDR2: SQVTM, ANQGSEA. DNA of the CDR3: TGCAGCGTTGAAGCGAGGGTTGGGTACAATGAGCAGTTCTTC. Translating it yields CSVEARVGYNEQFF.

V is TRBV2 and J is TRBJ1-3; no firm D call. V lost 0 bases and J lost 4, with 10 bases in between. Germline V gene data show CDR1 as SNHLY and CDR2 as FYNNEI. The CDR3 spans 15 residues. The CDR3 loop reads CASSEARVPGNTIYF. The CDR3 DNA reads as TGTGCCAGCAGTGAAGCGAGGGTCCCGGGAAACACCATATATTTT.

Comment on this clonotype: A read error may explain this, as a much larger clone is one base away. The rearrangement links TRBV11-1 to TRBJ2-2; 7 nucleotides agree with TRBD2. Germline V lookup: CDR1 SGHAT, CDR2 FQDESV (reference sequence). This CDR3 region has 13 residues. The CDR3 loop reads CASSLERSGELLF. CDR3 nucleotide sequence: TGTGCCAGCAGCTTGGAGCGAAGCGGGGAGCTGCTTTTT.

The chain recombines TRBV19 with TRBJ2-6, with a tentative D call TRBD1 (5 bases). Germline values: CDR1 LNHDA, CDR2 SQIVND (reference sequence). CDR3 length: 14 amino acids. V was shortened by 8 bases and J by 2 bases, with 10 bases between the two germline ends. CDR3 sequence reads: CASVTGPGANVLTF. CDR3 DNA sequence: TGTGCCAGTGTTACAGGACCTGGGGCCAACGTCCTGACTTTC.

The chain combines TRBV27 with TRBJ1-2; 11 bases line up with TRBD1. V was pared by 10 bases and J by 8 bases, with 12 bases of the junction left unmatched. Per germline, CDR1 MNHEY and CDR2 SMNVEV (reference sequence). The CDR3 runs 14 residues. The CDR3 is CATYPGTGGRGYTF. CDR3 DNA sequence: TGTGCCACATACCCCGGGACAGGGGGAAGAGGCTACACCTTC.

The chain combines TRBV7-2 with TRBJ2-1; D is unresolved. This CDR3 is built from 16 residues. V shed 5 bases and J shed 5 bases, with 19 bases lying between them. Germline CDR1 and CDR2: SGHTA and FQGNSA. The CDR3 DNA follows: TGTGCCAGCAGCCCCCGCCTGGAGATGCGCAACAATGAGCAGTTCTTC. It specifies CASSPRLEMRNNEQFF.